Presented here are 11 T cell receptor beta chains from one specimen sequenced in a study of identifying expanded T cells in peripheral blood. The protocol was immunoSEQ multiplex PCR, while the TCRdb copy is restricted to in-frame clones and leaves out a portion. The data hold around 80,000 clones, with roughly 90% observed a single time. The source material was blood. Every receptor here comes from a person aged 18 to 70 in good health.

The V call is TRBV7-2, the J call TRBJ2-7; TRBD2 aligns across 11 bases. The CDR3 has 16 amino acids. Trimming took 4 bases from V and 3 from J; bases not matched to a gene: 8. CDR1 and CDR2 from the germline V gene are SGHTA and FQGNSA. CDR3 nucleotides: TGTGCCAGCAGCTCCCCCCGACTAGCGGGAAGCTACGAGCAGTACTTC. It encodes CASSSPRLAGSYEQYF.

The chain is built from TRBV19 and TRBJ2-5, with 8 bases aligning to TRBD2. Germline V gives CDR1 LNHDA, CDR2 SQIVND (reference sequence). The CDR3 loop spans 16 amino acids. The V and J ends lost 3 bases and 2 bases, in that order; junction bases with no gene match: 8. The CDR3 bases are TGTGCCAGTAGTATTGGACGGGGGGGCGGTCAAGAGACCCAGTACTTC. It specifies CASSIGRGGGQETQYF.

The V gene is TRBV4-3, the J gene TRBJ2-2; D is uncertain. The CDR3 covers 13 residues. CDR1 and CDR2 (germline): LGHNA, YSLEER. V shed 1 base and J shed 7 bases, with 7 bases lying between them. This chain's CDR3 is CASSQGGIGELFF. CDR3 sequence (DNA): TGCGCCAGCAGCCAAGGTGGTATCGGGGAGCTGTTTTTT.

Remarks on this clone: The junction does not match germline at one end; this may be a read error. Within the sample, other DNA sequences also encode this same CDR3. The chain combines TRBV6-1 with TRBJ2-5; D not certain. Per germline, CDR1 MNHNS and CDR2 SASEGT. The CDR3 is 12 residues long. CDR3 residues: CASSVGWETQYF. CDR3 nucleotides: TGTGCTAGCAGTGTGGGTTGGGAGACCCAGTACTTC.

This chain links TRBV21-1 with TRBJ2-1; no DNA check was done on the table's D call, TRBD2. TRBV21-1 is designated a pseudogene. The CDR3 spans 11 residues. CDR3 DNA: TGTGCCAGCAGCACTAACAATGAGCAGTTCTTC. This codes for CASSTNNEQFF.

This clone was seen once. The V call is TRBV29-1, the J call TRBJ2-3; a possible D gene is TRBD1 (5 bases). The CDR3 contains 14 residues. V lost 4 bases and J 0 bases, leaving 11 bases between the germline ends. Germline V gene data show CDR1 as SQVTM and CDR2 as ANQGSEA. The CDR3 loop is CSVGGRPSTDTQYF. For the CDR3, the DNA is TGCAGCGTTGGGGGCAGACCTAGCACAGATACGCAGTATTTT.

The CDR3 DNA follows: TGTGCCAGCTCACCCCGGGACATCCACACCGGGGAGCTGTTTTTT. Translation: CASSPRDIHTGELFF. The V call is TRBV18, the J call TRBJ2-2, with D maybe TRBD1 (6 bases). Per germline, CDR1 KGHSH and CDR2 LQKENI. The CDR3 totals 15 residues. Trimming stripped 3 bases from V and 3 bases from J, with 11 bases between.

The CDR3 DNA reads TGTGCCAGCAGCCCCCCGGGGGGGTGGTCACCCCTCCACTTT. The encoded protein is CASSPPGGWSPLHF. The chain joins TRBV7-2 to TRBJ1-6, with TRBD1 as a possible D gene (5 bases). Germline V lookup: CDR1 SGHTA, CDR2 FQGNSA. With 5 bases removed from V and 10 bases from J, the gap between germline ends came to 15 bases. The CDR3 sequence is 14 residues long. Based on the CDR3 plus reference TRBV7-2 and TRBJ1-6, the full variable domain is GAGVSQSPSNKVTEKGKDVELRCDPISGHTALYWYRQSLGQGLEFLIYFQGNSAPDKSGLPSDRFSAERTGGSVSTLTIQRTQQEDSAVYLCASSPPGGWSPLHFGNGTRLTVT.

The chain carries TRBV10-3 and TRBJ1-1, with 8 nucleotides matching TRBD1. The CDR3 runs to 14 residues. Trimming removed 4 bases from V and 1 base from J; junction bases left unmatched: 2. CDR1 ENHRY and CDR2 SYGVKD come from the germline V gene. CDR3: CAISAGQGNTEAFF. The CDR3 DNA follows: TGTGCCATCAGTGCAGGACAGGGGAACACTGAAGCTTTCTTT.

V gene TRBV5-3 combines with J gene TRBJ2-7; TRBD1 agrees at 8 bases. TRBV5-3 has ORF status, its function being uncertain. The CDR3 consists of 13 residues. J lost 3 bases, V lost 4 bases, and 3 bases had no gene match. CDR3 loop: CARSGQGVYEQYF. The CDR3 DNA reads as TGTGCCAGAAGCGGACAGGGAGTCTACGAGCAGTACTTC.

The chain is built from TRBV5-6 and TRBJ1-1; TRBD1 is a possible D gene (6 bases). V dropped 4 bases and J dropped 0 bases, with 13 bases sitting between them. CDR3 length: 15 residues. Germline CDR1 reads SGHDT; CDR2 reads YYEEEE. The CDR3 region has the DNA TGTGCCAGCAGCCACGGACAGCCTATGAACACTGAAGCTTTCTTT. Its translation: CASSHGQPMNTEAFF.